This TCR beta chain originates from a study of blood T cell repertoires in COVID-19. Germline lookup yields CDR1 SEHNR and CDR2 FQNEAQ (reference sequence). V lost 5 bases to trimming and J lost 1 base; unmatched junction nucleotides: 7. The CDR3 runs 16 residues. Data came from immunoSEQ multiplex PCR; TCRdb stores just in-frame clones and leaves some out. The sample has 350,000 to 400,000 clones, approximately 89% seen once. The chain couples TRBV7-9 to TRBJ2-2; 7 bases match TRBD1. The sample comprised PBMCs or T cells enriched from blood (not recorded which). The TCR comes from a man aged 35-49 years in a cohort exposed to, infected with or recovered from COVID-19 (not recorded which). The CDR3 DNA follows: TGTGCCAGCAGCGCCCAGACAGGGCAGAACACCGGGGAGCTGTTTTTT. The encoded protein is CASSAQTGQNTGELFF.